The 9 T cell receptor beta chains in this list originate from one sample, sequenced in a study of lymphopenia after photon versus proton radiotherapy. This table comes from immunoSEQ multiplex PCR, and its TCRdb copy is limited to in-frame clones, with some not included. This table holds about 64,000 clones, 75% to 90% found once. The material sequenced was peripheral blood, taken from a patient treated with proton-based radiotherapy. The receptor source for this set is an elderly man with esophageal cancer.

This clone was counted a few times. Additional DNA sequences in this sample encode the identical CDR3. This chain's CDR3 is CASSLRALAGGPPGELFF. The CDR3 nucleotides are TGTGCCAGCAGCTTAAGGGCGTTGGCGGGGGGGCCTCCCGGGGAGCTGTTTTTT. The rearrangement uses TRBV7-2 and TRBJ2-2; 9 positions agree with TRBD2. Germline V gene data show CDR1 as SGHTA and CDR2 as FQGNSA. The CDR3 contains 18 residues. The junction had 13 bases not matched to a gene; V was cut back by 2 bases and J by 6 bases. The full variable domain, in which reference TRBV7-2 and TRBJ2-2 provide the parts outside the CDR3, is GAGVSQSPSNKVTEKGKDVELRCDPISGHTALYWYRQSLGQGLEFLIYFQGNSAPDKSGLPSDRFSAERTGGSVSTLTIQRTQQEDSAVYLCASSLRALAGGPPGELFFGEGSRLTVL.

The V and J genes are TRBV2 and TRBJ2-1; a possible D gene is TRBD1 (6 bases). CDR1 is SNHLY, CDR2 FYNNEI, per germline. V lost 5 bases, J lost 9 bases, and 14 bases lay in between. The CDR3 spans 13 residues. The CDR3 bases are TGTGCCAGCAGTTTCGCAGGGGCTGGTGAGCAGTTCTTC. Protein sequence: CASSFAGAGEQFF.

The genes are TRBV7-8 and TRBJ1-1, with 8 bases lining up with TRBD1. CDR3 size: 13 residues. Germline V gene data show CDR1 as SGHVS and CDR2 as FQNEAQ. The J segment lost 5 bases and the V segment lost 1 base, leaving 0 bases of the junction unmatched. As DNA, the CDR3 is TGTGCCAGCAGCTTAGGGACAGGGACTGAAGCTTTCTTT. This encodes CASSLGTGTEAFF.

The chain combines TRBV2 with TRBJ2-3, with a possible D match to TRBD2 (5 bases). With 6 bases removed from V and 12 bases from J, the gap between germline ends came to 34 bases. From germline, CDR1 is SNHLY and CDR2 FYNNEI. The CDR3 is 18 amino acids. As DNA, the CDR3 is TGTGCCAGCAGAGTCGGGTGGCGGCTAGCCACCGCCCAGCGATCTCAGTATTTT. Translation gives CASRVGWRLATAQRSQYF.

The chain recombines TRBV5-1 with TRBJ2-5; possibly TRBD2 for D (5 bases). The J call is in doubt because the DNA end fits TRBJ2-7 better. The CDR3 sequence is 14 residues long. CDR1 and CDR2 (germline): SGHRS, YFSETQ. CDR3 coding DNA: TGCGCCAGCAGCTTGGGTTCGGGATCCTACGAGCAGTACTTC. This codes for CASSLGSGSYEQYF.

The chain uses TRBV6-5 and TRBJ2-7; D possibly uses TRBD1 or TRBD2 (5 bases each). Germline V gene data show CDR1 as MNHEY and CDR2 as SVGAGI. This CDR3 region has 14 residues. V was trimmed by 2 bases and J by 3 bases, leaving 11 bases between them. In DNA, the CDR3 is TGTGCCAGCAGTTACACGGGGACCAACTACGAGCAGTACTTC. Residues: CASSYTGTNYEQYF.

This chain joins TRBV18 and TRBJ2-6, with D perhaps TRBD2 (6 bases). The CDR3 is 17 amino acids. Germline CDR1 is KGHSH and CDR2 is LQKENI. The germline V and J ends were trimmed by 2 bases and 0 bases, with 11 bases remaining between them. The CDR3 here is CASSPGGFSSGANVLTF. Written as DNA, the CDR3 is TGTGCCAGCTCACCAGGGGGGTTCAGCTCTGGGGCCAACGTCCTGACTTTC.

This clone was seen just once. This chain connects TRBV4-3 to TRBJ2-7; perhaps D is TRBD1 or TRBD2 (6 bases each). V was cut by 3 bases and J by 0 bases, with 12 bases left in between. The length of the CDR3 is 15 residues. Germline V gene sequence: CDR1 LGHNA, CDR2 YSLEER. Written as DNA, the CDR3 is TGCGCCAGCAGCCAGGGGGGACACCCCTCCTACGAGCAGTACTTC. Amino acids: CASSQGGHPSYEQYF.

This sequence joins TRBV7-3 and TRBJ2-1; 7 bases are a match to TRBD1. The CDR3 is 14 amino acids. CDR1 and CDR2 from the germline V gene are SGHTA and FQGTGA. V dropped 2 bases and J dropped 4; count of bases not matched to a gene: 2. This CDR3 reads CASSLGQAYNEQFF. The CDR3 region has the DNA TGTGCCAGCAGCTTAGGACAGGCTTACAATGAGCAGTTCTTC. The full variable domain, its missing parts supplied by reference TRBV7-3 and TRBJ2-1, is GAGVSQTPSNKVTEKGKYVELRCDPISGHTALYWYRQSLGQGPEFLIYFQGTGAADDSGLPNDRFFAVRPEGSVSTLKIQRTERGDSAVYLCASSLGQAYNEQFFGPGTRLTVL.